The clone carrying this TCR beta chain was counted ten times or more. The entry originates in a study of T-cell reconstitution after alpha-beta-depleted transplantation in children. This CDR3 comprises 15 residues. Trimming stripped 5 bases from V and 4 bases from J, with 17 bases between. Germline CDR1 is LNHNV and CDR2 is YYDKDF (reference sequence). For TCRbeta, the library was prepared with unique molecular identifiers. TCRdb independently ran MiXCR on the PCR reads; one entry per CDR3 protein. The sample has a few hundred thousand distinct CDR3 sequences; roughly 10% are singletons. This sequence joins TRBV15 and TRBJ1-2, with D possibly being TRBD1 (5 bases). Source: PBMCs, taken before TCRalphabeta/CD19-depleted stem cell transplant. This clonotype originated in a child in the first two years of life with acute myeloid leukemia, due to receive a stem cell transplant. CDR3 coding DNA: TGTGCCACCAGCCCCCGGGACCGATCCATCTATGGCTACACCTTC. Translating it yields CATSPRDRSIYGYTF. The variable domain in full, completed from reference TRBV15 and TRBJ1-2, reads DAMVIQNPRYQVTQFGKPVTLSCSQTLNHNVMYWYQQKSSQAPKLLFHYYDKDFNNEADTPDNFQSRRPNTSFCFLDIRSPGLGDTAMYLCATSPRDRSIYGYTFGSGTRLTVV.